Listed here is a single T cell receptor (beta chain). Everyone who took part was 18 to 89 years old, and they came from 20 to 25 US areas. Donors in Cohort 3 counted as recovered after two negative PCRs, clearance, or symptom resolution. Trimming removed 6 bases from V and 5 bases from J, with 16 bases in between. The V gene's germline CDR1 is LNHDA and CDR2 SQIVND (reference sequence). The CDR3 length is 15 residues. The protocol was immunoSEQ multiplex PCR, while the TCRdb copy is restricted to in-frame clones and leaves out a portion. The sample yields 200,000 to 250,000 clones, around 90% seen once. This sample is part of a study of blood T cell repertoires in COVID-19.

This sequence originates from a man in his thirties or forties who had recovered from COVID-19. Sequenced sample: PBMCs or T cells enriched from blood (not recorded which). The rearrangement links TRBV19 to TRBJ2-2; TRBD2 might be the D (5 bases). CDR3 sequence reads: CASSQEVGTTGELFF. The CDR3 DNA is TGTGCCAGTAGCCAGGAGGTTGGTACTACCGGGGAGCTGTTTTTT.